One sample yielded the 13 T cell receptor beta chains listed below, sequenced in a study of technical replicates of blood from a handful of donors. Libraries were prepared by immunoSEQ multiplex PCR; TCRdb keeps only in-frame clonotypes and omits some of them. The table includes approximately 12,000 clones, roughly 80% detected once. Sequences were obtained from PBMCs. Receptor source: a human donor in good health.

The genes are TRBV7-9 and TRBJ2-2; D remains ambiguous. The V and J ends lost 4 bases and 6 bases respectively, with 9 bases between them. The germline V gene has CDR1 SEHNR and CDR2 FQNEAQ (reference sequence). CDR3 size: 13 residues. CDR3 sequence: CASSSILAGELFF. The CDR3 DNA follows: TGTGCCAGCAGCTCCATTCTAGCCGGGGAGCTGTTTTTT.

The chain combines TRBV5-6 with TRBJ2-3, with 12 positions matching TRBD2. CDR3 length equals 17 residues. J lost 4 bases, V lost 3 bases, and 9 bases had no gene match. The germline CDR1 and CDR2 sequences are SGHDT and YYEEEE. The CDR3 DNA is TGTGCCAGCAGCTCGACCGGACTAGCGGGAACGTCAGATACGCAGTATTTT. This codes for CASSSTGLAGTSDTQYF.

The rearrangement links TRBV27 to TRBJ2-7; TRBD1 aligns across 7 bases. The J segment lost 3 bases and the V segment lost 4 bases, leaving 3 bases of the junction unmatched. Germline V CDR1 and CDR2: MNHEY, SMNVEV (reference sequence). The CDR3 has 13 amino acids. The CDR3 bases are TGTGCCAGCAGTTACACAGGGGACTACGAGCAGTACTTC. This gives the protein CASSYTGDYEQYF.

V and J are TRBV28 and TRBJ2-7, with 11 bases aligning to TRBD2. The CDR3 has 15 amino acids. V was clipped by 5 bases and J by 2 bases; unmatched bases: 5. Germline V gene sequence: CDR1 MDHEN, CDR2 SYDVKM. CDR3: CASSRIAGGPYEQYF. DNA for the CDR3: TGTGCCAGCAGTAGAATAGCGGGAGGGCCCTACGAGCAGTACTTC.

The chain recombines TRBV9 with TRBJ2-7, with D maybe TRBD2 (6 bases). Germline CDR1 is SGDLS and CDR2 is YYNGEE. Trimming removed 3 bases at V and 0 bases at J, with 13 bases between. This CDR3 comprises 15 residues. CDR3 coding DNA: TGTGCCAGCAGCGACCGGGACGGGAGCTCCTACGAGCAGTACTTC. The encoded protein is CASSDRDGSSYEQYF.

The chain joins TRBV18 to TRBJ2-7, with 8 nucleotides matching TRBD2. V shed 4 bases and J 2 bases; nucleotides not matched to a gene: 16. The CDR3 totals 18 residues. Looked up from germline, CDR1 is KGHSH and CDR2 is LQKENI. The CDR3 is CASSLDGTGGILTYEQYF. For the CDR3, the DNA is TGTGCCAGCTCACTCGACGGGACGGGGGGGATTCTAACCTACGAGCAGTACTTC.

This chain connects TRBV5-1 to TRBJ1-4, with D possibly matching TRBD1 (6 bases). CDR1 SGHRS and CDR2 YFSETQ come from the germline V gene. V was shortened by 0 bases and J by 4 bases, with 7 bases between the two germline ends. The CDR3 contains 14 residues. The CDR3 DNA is TGCGCCAGCAGCTTGGCACAGGGTAATGAAAAACTGTTTTTT. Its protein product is CASSLAQGNEKLFF.

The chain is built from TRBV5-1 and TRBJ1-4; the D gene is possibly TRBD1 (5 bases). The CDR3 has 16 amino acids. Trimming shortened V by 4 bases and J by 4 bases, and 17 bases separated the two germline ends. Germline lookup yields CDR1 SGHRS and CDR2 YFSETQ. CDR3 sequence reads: CASSRKGPGNNEKLFF. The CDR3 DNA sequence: TGCGCCAGCAGCCGAAAGGGGCCTGGGAATAATGAAAAACTGTTTTTT.

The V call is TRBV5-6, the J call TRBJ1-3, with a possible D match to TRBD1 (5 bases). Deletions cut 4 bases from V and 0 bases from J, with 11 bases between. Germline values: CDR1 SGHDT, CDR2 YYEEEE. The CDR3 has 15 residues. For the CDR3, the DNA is TGTGCCAGCAGCGCGACCACAGGCTCTGGAAACACCATATATTTT. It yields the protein CASSATTGSGNTIYF.

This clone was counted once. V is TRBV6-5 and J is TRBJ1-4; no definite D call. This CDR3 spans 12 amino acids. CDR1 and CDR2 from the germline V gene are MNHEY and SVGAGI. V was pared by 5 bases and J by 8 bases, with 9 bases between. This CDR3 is CASSVRGEKLFF. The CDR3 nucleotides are TGTGCCAGCAGTGTCAGAGGGGAAAAACTGTTTTTT.

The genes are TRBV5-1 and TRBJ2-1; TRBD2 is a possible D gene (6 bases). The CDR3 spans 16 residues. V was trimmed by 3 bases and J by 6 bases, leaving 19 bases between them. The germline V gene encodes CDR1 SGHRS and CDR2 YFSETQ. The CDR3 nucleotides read TGCGCCAGCAGCTGGGGGGTTGGAAGCTCGGGCAATGAGCAGTTCTTC. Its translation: CASSWGVGSSGNEQFF. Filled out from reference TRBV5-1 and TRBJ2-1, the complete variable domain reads KAGVTQTPRYLIKTRGQQVTLSCSPISGHRSVSWYQQTPGQGLQFLFEYFSETQRNKGNFPGRFSGRQFSNSRSEMNVSTLELGDSALYLCASSWGVGSSGNEQFFGPGTRLTVL.

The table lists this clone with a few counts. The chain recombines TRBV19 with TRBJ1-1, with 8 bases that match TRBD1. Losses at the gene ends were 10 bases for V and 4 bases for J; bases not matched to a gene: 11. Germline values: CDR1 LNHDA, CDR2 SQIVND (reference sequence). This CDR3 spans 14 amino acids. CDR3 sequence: CATEGQVGATEAFF. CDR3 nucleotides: TGTGCCACAGAGGGACAGGTGGGGGCCACTGAAGCTTTCTTT.

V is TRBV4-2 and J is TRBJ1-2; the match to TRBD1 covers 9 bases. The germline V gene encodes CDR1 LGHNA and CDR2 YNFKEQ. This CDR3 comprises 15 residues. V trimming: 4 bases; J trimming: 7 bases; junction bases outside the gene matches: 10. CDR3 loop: CASSPETDRGSGYTF. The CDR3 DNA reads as TGTGCCAGCAGCCCGGAGACCGACAGGGGGTCTGGCTACACCTTC.